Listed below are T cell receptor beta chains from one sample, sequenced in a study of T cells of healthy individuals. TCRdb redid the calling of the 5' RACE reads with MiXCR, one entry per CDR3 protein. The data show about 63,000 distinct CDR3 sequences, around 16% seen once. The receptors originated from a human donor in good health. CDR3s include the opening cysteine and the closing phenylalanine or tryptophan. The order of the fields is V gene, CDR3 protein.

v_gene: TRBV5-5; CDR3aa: CASSVDRRPFF
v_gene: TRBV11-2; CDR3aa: CASSLSGLAFYNEQFF
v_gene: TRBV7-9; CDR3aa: CASSLGDISGELFF
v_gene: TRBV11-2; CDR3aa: CATQDTIYEQYF
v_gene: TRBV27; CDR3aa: CASRGLKSSYNEQFF
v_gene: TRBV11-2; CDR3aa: CASSFGSGNHNEQFF
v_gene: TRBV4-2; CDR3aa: CASSQETGTGNQPQHF
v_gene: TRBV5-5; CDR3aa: CASSPTILSYEQYF
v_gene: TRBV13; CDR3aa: CASSSGQASQNF
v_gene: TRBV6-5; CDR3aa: CASRRLTGTSGQFF
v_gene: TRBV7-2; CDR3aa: CASSRAGANEQFF
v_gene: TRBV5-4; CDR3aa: CASSPGLAGANYNEQFF
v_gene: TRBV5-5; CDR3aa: CASSLASMGGTGELFF
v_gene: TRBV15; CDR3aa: CATRGASGRNEQFF
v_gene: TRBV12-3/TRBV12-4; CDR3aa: CASSPQWGSETQYF
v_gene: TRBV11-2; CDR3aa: CASSLPLGQPTGELFF
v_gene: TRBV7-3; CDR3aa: CASSLLGLAGAFPDGDTQYF
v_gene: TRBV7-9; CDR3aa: CASSLAPLGTAREDQYF
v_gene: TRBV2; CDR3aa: CASNEGTDSGEQFF
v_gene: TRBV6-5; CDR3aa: CASSYLETQYF
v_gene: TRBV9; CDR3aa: CASSVEGDNQPQHF
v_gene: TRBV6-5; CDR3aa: CASSYKQGNQPQHF
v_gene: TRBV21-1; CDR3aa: CASSKPDRGDRPYEQYF
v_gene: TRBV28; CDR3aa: CASSLTDHQETQYF